The 3 T cell receptor beta chains below were found in one sample sequenced in a study of T cells in Graves' hyperthyroidism and ophthalmopathy. Template material for amplifying TCR beta CDR3 regions consisted of RNA transcripts. A first-round RT-PCR of the TCR CDR3 used the HTBI primer set. TCRdb re-called the multiplex PCR reads with MiXCR, one entry per CDR3 protein. This table holds a few hundred thousand distinct CDR3 sequences, around 16% found once. The sequenced sample consisted of blood. These receptors came from a woman aged 25 to 39 with Graves' hyperthyroidism.

This clonotype appeared a few times. A read error may be the cause here, since a much bigger clone is one base away. The chain has TRBV3-1 and TRBJ2-7; D is uncertain. CDR3 length: 11 residues. The V gene lost 5 bases and the J gene lost 6 bases, with 8 bases spanning the gap. Per germline, CDR1 LGHDT and CDR2 YNNKEL (reference sequence). The CDR3 nucleotides are TGTGCCAGCAGCGGGATCCGCGAGCAGTACTTC. Translated, it gives CASSGIREQYF.

The sample holds many counts of this clonotype. The genes are TRBV13 and TRBJ2-1, with D perhaps assigned TRBD1 or TRBD2 (6 bases each). Per germline, CDR1 PRHDT and CDR2 FYEKMQ (reference sequence). V was pared by 3 bases and J by 8 bases, with 14 bases between. The CDR3 covers 14 residues. Here the CDR3 reads CASSLGAWRDEQFF. The CDR3 coding sequence is TGTGCCAGCAGCTTGGGGGCCTGGAGGGATGAGCAGTTCTTC.

This clonotype was seen more than once but under ten times. The chain combines TRBV6-1 with TRBJ1-5; D is unclear. This CDR3 contains 15 residues. In germline, CDR1 is MNHNS, CDR2 SASEGT. The V end was cut by 2 bases, the J end by 0 bases, with 8 bases between. The CDR3 reads CASSERRHSNQPQHF. As DNA, the CDR3 is TGTGCCAGCAGTGAACGTCGTCATAGCAATCAGCCCCAGCATTTT.